One and the same sample provided the 3 T cell receptor beta chains below, sequenced in a study of blood T cell repertoires in COVID-19. The assay was immunoSEQ multiplex PCR, and TCRdb's table has in-frame clones only and misses some. Of about 280,000 clones listed, around nine tenths are singletons. Specimen: peripheral blood. Receptors were obtained from a woman between 40 and 55 years old who had recovered from COVID-19.

The chain couples TRBV13 to TRBJ2-1, with 7 bases fitting TRBD1. Unmatched junction bases numbered 5, after V lost 6 bases and J lost 6 bases. This CDR3 contains 13 residues. CDR1 PRHDT and CDR2 FYEKMQ come from the germline V gene (reference sequence). CDR3 region: CASSTGDSNEQFF. CDR3 DNA: TGTGCCAGCAGTACAGGGGATAGCAATGAGCAGTTCTTC. Looking up the rest from reference TRBV13 and TRBJ2-1 gives the full variable domain: AAGVIQSPRHLIKEKRETATLKCYPIPRHDTVYWYQQGPGQDPQFLISFYEKMQSDKGSIPDRFSAQQFSDYHSELNMSSLELGDSALYFCASSTGDSNEQFFGPGTRLTVL.

The chain recombines TRBV7-9 with TRBJ2-7, with D possibly TRBD1 on 5 matching bases. In germline, CDR1 is SEHNR, CDR2 FQNEAQ (reference sequence). V was pared by 4 bases and J by 7 bases, with 11 bases between. The CDR3 is made up of 12 amino acids. CDR3 coding DNA: TGTGCCAGCAGCTCCCCAGGGAATGAGCAGTACTTC. Protein: CASSSPGNEQYF.

This chain connects TRBV3-1 (or the pseudogene TRBV3-2) to TRBJ2-7; 7 nucleotides match TRBD2. This CDR3 spans 18 amino acids. CDR1 and CDR2 (germline): LGHDT, YNNKEL (reference sequence). J gave up 1 base and V 0 bases, and 12 bases lay outside the gene matches. This chain's CDR3 is CASSQDQSRLAESYEQYF. Here the CDR3 DNA reads TGTGCCAGCAGCCAAGACCAGAGTCGGCTAGCGGAATCCTACGAGCAGTACTTC.